The clone carrying this TCR beta chain was recorded only once. This entry comes from a study of blood T cell repertoires in COVID-19. Study information: Spain, Italy and the United States supplied samples that represented acute and convalescent COVID-19. PBMCs, B-cell-depleted T cells, or T cells were the source of the cDNA or gDNA that made up the material.

How the authors handled the data: Reference gene primer amplification gave nucleated cell count estimates. TCRdb's copy holds only in-frame clones and misses some; the assay was immunoSEQ multiplex PCR. V, J and clone size reflect that table, while D and trimming were determined from the DNA. The sample comprises a few hundred thousand clones, around 84% of which are singletons, and around 1% rests with the top ten. The specimen sequenced was peripheral blood. The source is a human donor with acute or convalescent COVID-19. The donor label of this sample is uncertain.

The CDR3 DNA sequence: TGTGCCTGTAGAAGGGACAGACCATATGGCTACACCTTC. Translating it yields CACRRDRPYGYTF. The rearrangement joins TRBV30 to TRBJ1-2; 7 bases are shared with TRBD1. The CDR3 totals 13 residues. Germline V CDR1 and CDR2: GTSNPN, SVGIG (reference sequence). The V and J ends lost 6 bases and 5 bases, in that order; junction bases with no gene match: 9.